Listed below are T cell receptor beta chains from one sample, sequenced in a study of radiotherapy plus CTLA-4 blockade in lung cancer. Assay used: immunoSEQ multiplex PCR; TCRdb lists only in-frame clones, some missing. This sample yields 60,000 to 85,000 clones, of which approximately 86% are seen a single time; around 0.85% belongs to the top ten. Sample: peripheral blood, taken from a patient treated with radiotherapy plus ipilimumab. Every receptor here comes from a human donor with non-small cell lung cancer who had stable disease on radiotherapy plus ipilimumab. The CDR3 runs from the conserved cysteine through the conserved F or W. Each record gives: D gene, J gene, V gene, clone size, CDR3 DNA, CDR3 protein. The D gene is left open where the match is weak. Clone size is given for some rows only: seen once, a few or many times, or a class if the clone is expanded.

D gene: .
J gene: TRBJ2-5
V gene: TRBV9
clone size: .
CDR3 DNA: TGTGCCAGCAGCGTAGCACCCGACACAAATTCCCAGTACTTC
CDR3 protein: CASSVAPDTNSQYF

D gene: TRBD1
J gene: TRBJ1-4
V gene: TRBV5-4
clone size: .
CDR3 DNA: TGTGCCAGCAGCTGGACAGGGGGGGCTGAAAAACTGTTTTTT
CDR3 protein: CASSWTGGAEKLFF

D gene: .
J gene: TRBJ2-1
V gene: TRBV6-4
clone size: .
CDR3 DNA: TGTGCCAGCAGTGACTGGGGTGGGAAAGCGCGGAATGAGCAGTTCTTC
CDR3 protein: CASSDWGGKARNEQFF

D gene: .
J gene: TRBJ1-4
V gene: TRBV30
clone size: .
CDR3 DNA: TGTGCCTGGAGTGGGCAGGGAACAACTAATGAAAAACTGTTTTTT
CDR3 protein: CAWSGQGTTNEKLFF

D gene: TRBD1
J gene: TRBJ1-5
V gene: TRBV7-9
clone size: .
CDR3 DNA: TGTGCCAGCAGCTTAGGGACAGGGCATCAGCCCCAGCATTTT
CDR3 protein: CASSLGTGHQPQHF

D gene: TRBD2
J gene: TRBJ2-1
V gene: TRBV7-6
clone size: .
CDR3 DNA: TGTGCCAGCAGCCCTGGGCTAGCGGGAGTATACAATGAGCAGTTCTTC
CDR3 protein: CASSPGLAGVYNEQFF

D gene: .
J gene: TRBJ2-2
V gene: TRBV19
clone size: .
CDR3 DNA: TGTGCCAGTAGTAGCCAGGGACTGTTCGCGAACACCGGGGAGCTGTTTTTT
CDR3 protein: CASSSQGLFANTGELFF

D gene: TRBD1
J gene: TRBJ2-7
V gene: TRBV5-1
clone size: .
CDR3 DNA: TGCGCCAGCAGCTTAAACACAGGGGGCTACGAGCAGTACTTC
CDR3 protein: CASSLNTGGYEQYF

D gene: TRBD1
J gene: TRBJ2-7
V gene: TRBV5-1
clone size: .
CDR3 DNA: TGCGCCAGCAGCCCCGATGGGACAGGGTTCTACGAGCAGTACTTC
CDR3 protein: CASSPDGTGFYEQYF

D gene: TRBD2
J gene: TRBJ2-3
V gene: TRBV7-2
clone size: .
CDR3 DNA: TGTGCCAGCAGCGCTGGGACTAGAGCAGATACGCAGTATTTT
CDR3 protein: CASSAGTRADTQYF

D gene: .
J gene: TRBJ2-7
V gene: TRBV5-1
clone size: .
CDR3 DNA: TGCGCCAGCAGCTTGGAGGGGAAGTACGAGCAGTACTTC
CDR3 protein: CASSLEGKYEQYF

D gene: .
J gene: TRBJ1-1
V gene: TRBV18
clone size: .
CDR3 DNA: TGTGCCAGCTCACCACCGTCCCCCAGGAACACTGAAGCTTTCTTT
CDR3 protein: CASSPPSPRNTEAFF

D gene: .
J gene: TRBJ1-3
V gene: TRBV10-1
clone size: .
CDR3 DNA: TGCGCCAGCAGTGATGGCAACTCTGGAAACACCATATATTTT
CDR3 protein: CASSDGNSGNTIYF

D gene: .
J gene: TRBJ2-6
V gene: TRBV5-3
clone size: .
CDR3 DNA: TGTGCCAGAACGGGCAGAGTGGTGGAACAAAGTCGGGCCAACGTCCTGACTTTC
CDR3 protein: CARTGRVVEQSRANVLTF

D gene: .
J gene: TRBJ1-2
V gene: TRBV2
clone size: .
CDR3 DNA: TGTGCCAGCAGAAGACAGGACCTCTATGGCTACACCTTC
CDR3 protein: CASRRQDLYGYTF

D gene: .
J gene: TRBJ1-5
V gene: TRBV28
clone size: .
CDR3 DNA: TGTGCCAGCAGTTTACATGAGGGGCCAGGGAATCAGCCCCAGCATTTT
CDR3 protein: CASSLHEGPGNQPQHF

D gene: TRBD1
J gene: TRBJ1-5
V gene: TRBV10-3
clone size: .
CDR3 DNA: TGTGCCATCACGGGACAGGTCAATCAGCCCCAGCATTTT
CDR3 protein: CAITGQVNQPQHF

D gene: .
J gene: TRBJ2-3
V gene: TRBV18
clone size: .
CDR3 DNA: TGTGCCAGCTCACTGGACCCCTCCGCGGCAGATACGCAGTATTTT
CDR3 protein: CASSLDPSAADTQYF

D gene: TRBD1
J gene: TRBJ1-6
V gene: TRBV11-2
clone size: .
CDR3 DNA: TGTGCCAGCAGCAAACTACAGGGGATACCCCTCCACTTT
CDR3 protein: CASSKLQGIPLHF

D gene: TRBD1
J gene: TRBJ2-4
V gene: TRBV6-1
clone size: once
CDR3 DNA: TGTGCCAGCAGTGCCGACAGGGGTGTAGGCATTCAGTACTTC
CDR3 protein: CASSADRGVGIQYF